These 15 T cell receptor beta chains were sequenced from one sample in a study of blood T cells in healthy people across ages. A J-beta primer mix and a sample-barcoded 5' primer were used in a second PCR of about 7 to 12 cycles. TCRdb processed the 5' RACE reads anew with MiXCR; each CDR3 protein has one entry. The sample contains 550,000 to 750,000 distinct CDR3 sequences, around 20% of which appear only once. Sequencing was carried out using blood. These receptors were collected from a man aged 65 to 85 in good health.

V and J are TRBV15 and TRBJ2-6; D may be TRBD1 (5 bases). V lost 0 bases, J lost 0 bases, and 15 bases lay in between. The CDR3 sequence is 19 residues long. CDR1 is LNHNV and CDR2 is YYDKDF in the germline V gene (reference sequence). The CDR3 is CATSRDPLQVVSGANVLTF. CDR3 DNA: TGTGCCACCAGCAGAGATCCGTTACAGGTGGTCTCTGGGGCCAACGTCCTGACTTTC.

This rearrangement joins TRBV28 to TRBJ1-4; 9 bases are shared with TRBD1. The CDR3 consists of 16 residues. In germline, CDR1 is MDHEN, CDR2 SYDVKM. Trimming took 6 bases from V and 1 from J; bases not matched to a gene: 6. The CDR3 DNA reads as TGTGCCAGCAGCGCCGGGACAGGGCTAACTAATGAAAAACTGTTTTTT. It encodes CASSAGTGLTNEKLFF. Together with reference TRBV28 and TRBJ1-4, the CDR3 gives the full variable domain: DVKVTQSSRYLVKRTGEKVFLECVQDMDHENMFWYRQDPGLGLRLIYFSYDVKMKEKGDIPEGYSVSREKKERFSLILESASTNQTSMYLCASSAGTGLTNEKLFFGSGTQLSVL.

This clonotype was counted between two and nine times. V is TRBV18 and J is TRBJ1-4; TRBD1 is a possible D gene (5 bases). CDR1 and CDR2 (germline): KGHSH, LQKENI. This CDR3 has 15 amino acids. V lost 3 bases, J lost 8 bases, and 16 bases lay in between. CDR3 nucleotide sequence: TGTGCCAGCTCACCCCCCGGGACCCCGGGGGAAAAACTGTTTTTT. It codes for CASSPPGTPGEKLFF.

This clonotype has a handful of counts. The CDR3 region is CSVRPEGNTGELFF. In DNA, the CDR3 is TGCAGCGTCCGACCGGAGGGAAACACCGGGGAGCTGTTTTTT. V and J are TRBV29-1 and TRBJ2-2; D is possibly TRBD2 (6 bases). Per the germline V gene, CDR1 is SQVTM and CDR2 is ANQGSEA. V shed 6 bases and J shed 2 bases, with 13 bases lying between them. The CDR3 is 14 amino acids.

The chain uses TRBV9 and TRBJ1-1; D may be TRBD1 (5 bases). The CDR3 consists of 14 residues. The germline CDR1 and CDR2 sequences are SGDLS and YYNGEE. The ends were cut back, 2 bases at V and 1 base at J, with 9 bases in the middle. CDR3 sequence reads: CASSVQGANTEAFF. CDR3 DNA: TGTGCCAGCAGCGTCCAGGGTGCGAACACTGAAGCTTTCTTT.

The CDR3 DNA is TGTGCCAGCAGTTTTGGACCCGGGACAGGGCCCTACGAGCAGTACTTC. Residues: CASSFGPGTGPYEQYF. The gene calls are TRBV12-3 or TRBV12-4 and TRBJ2-7; 9 bases are a match to TRBD1. Losses at the gene ends were 3 bases for V and 2 bases for J; bases not matched to a gene: 8. The length of the CDR3 is 16 residues.

This clonotype occurred a few times. The chain carries TRBV28 and TRBJ2-7; 16 bases are a match to TRBD2. This CDR3 spans 14 amino acids. V gave up 6 bases and J gave up 8 bases; unmatched junction bases: 4. Germline assignment: CDR1 MDHEN and CDR2 SYDVKM. The CDR3 DNA follows: TGTGCCAGCAGCGGGACTAGCGGGAGGGCCAAGCAGTACTTC. Its protein is CASSGTSGRAKQYF.

The V and J genes are TRBV7-9 and TRBJ2-1; D is unresolved. From germline, CDR1 is SEHNR and CDR2 FQNEAQ (reference sequence). V lost 2 bases and J lost 0, with 8 bases in between. CDR3 size: 15 residues. The CDR3 nucleotides read TGTGCCAGCAGCTTACCACAGAGCTCCTACAATGAGCAGTTCTTC. This encodes CASSLPQSSYNEQFF.

This clonotype was counted a few times. The gene calls are TRBV20-1 and TRBJ2-5, with TRBD2 as a possible D gene (6 bases). The J call is uncertain, as TRBJ2-1 better fits the DNA end. This CDR3 contains 12 residues. In germline, CDR1 is DFQATT, CDR2 SNEGSKA (reference sequence). CDR3 sequence: CSARGSGVEQFF. The CDR3 bases are TGCAGTGCTAGAGGATCGGGGGTTGAGCAGTTCTTC.

At least ten counts were recorded for this clonotype. This rearrangement joins TRBV5-1 to TRBJ2-2, with 9 nucleotides matching TRBD1. In germline, CDR1 is SGHRS, CDR2 YFSETQ. The length of the CDR3 is 17 residues. With V trimmed by 1 base and J by 2 bases, 6 bases remained unmatched. The DNA of the CDR3 is TGCGCCAGCAGCTTGAGACCGGGACAGGGTAACACCGGGGAGCTGTTTTTT. This encodes CASSLRPGQGNTGELFF.

As to this clonotype: The junction departs from germline at one end; a sequencing error may be responsible. This chain joins TRBV29-1 and TRBJ2-2; the match to TRBD2 covers 8 bases. In germline, CDR1 is SQVTM, CDR2 ANQGSEA. The CDR3 is 14 residues long. CDR3 residues: CSVEAGVGAGELFF. The CDR3 DNA follows: TGCAGCGTGGAAGCGGGAGTAGGAGCCGGGGAGCTGTTTTTT.

This clonotype was detected only a few times. This chain uses TRBV10-3 with TRBJ2-3, with a possible D match to TRBD2 (6 bases). The CDR3 is 12 amino acids. The germline CDR1 and CDR2 sequences are ENHRY and SYGVKD. The ends were cut back, 10 bases at V and 2 bases at J, with 10 bases in the middle. The CDR3 is CATAGSTDTQYF. For the CDR3, the DNA is TGTGCCACCGCGGGATCCACAGATACGCAGTATTTT.

This clonotype was found a few times. The chain links TRBV10-2 to TRBJ1-5, with D tentatively TRBD1 (5 bases). V shed 1 base and J shed 6 bases, with 31 bases lying between them. CDR3 size: 21 residues. Germline values: CDR1 WSHSY, CDR2 SAAADI. CDR3 DNA sequence: TGCGCCAGCAGTGAGTTTACCACCGGGACGGTAGCCCGGCGGGGCAGTCAGCCCCAGCATTTT. This gives the protein CASSEFTTGTVARRGSQPQHF.

The chain combines TRBV7-9 with TRBJ1-4; D is undetermined. The germline CDR1 and CDR2 sequences are SEHNR and FQNEAQ (reference sequence). This CDR3 region has 14 residues. Trimming stripped 3 bases from V and 10 bases from J, with 15 bases between. Here the CDR3 DNA reads TGTGCCAGCAGCTTGGCGACTACGGGTCCAAAACTGTTTTTT. This sequence encodes CASSLATTGPKLFF.

This clonotype was seen ten or more times. The V and J genes are TRBV6-5 and TRBJ2-5; D may be TRBD1 (5 bases). The CDR3 totals 19 residues. Trimming stripped 4 bases from V and 2 bases from J, with 26 bases between. CDR1 is MNHEY, CDR2 SVGAGI, per germline. The DNA for the CDR3 is TGTGCCAGCAGTTCGGGCAGGGTGGGGCCTTTGCTTCGACAAGAGACCCAGTACTTC. Its protein is CASSSGRVGPLLRQETQYF.